This is a list of T cell receptor beta chains from one sample in a study of PD-1 blockade in mismatch repair-deficient tumors. Generated by immunoSEQ multiplex PCR, the TCRdb table keeps only in-frame clones and is missing some. The profile shows roughly 49,000 clones, 77% of them singletons. The sequencing here drew on PBMCs, taken before pembrolizumab treatment. All receptors come from an adult with mismatch repair-deficient cancer. CDR3s include the opening cysteine and the closing phenylalanine or tryptophan. The order of the fields is V gene, D gene, J gene, clone size, CDR3 protein, CDR3 DNA. The D gene is left open where the match is weak. A clone size is listed for some rows: how often the clone was seen (once, few, many), or a class if it is expanded.

TRBV19	.	TRBJ2-5	.	CASSIREQETQYF	TGTGCCAGTAGTATCCGGGAGCAAGAGACCCAGTACTTC
TRBV9	.	TRBJ1-2	.	CASSLDGSITF	TGTGCCAGCAGCTTGGACGGTTCCATCACCTTC
TRBV5-1	.	TRBJ1-1	.	CASSEGGTGIGTEAFF	TGCGCCAGCAGTGAGGGGGGGACGGGAATAGGCACTGAAGCTTTCTTT
TRBV7-9	.	TRBJ1-5	.	CAGGGGNSNQPQHF	TGTGCCGGCGGGGGGGGCAACAGCAATCAGCCCCAGCATTTT
TRBV28	TRBD1	TRBJ2-3	.	CASSLWGTGSTDTQYF	TGTGCCAGCAGTTTATGGGGGACAGGTAGCACAGATACGCAGTATTTT
TRBV11-3	.	TRBJ2-7	once	CASSLGSSGLSYEQYF	TGTGCCAGCAGCTTAGGGAGTAGCGGCCTTTCCTACGAGCAGTACTTC
TRBV5-6	.	TRBJ2-5	.	CASSLSSLLGRRTSETQYF	TGTGCCAGCAGCTTATCCTCCCTCCTCGGGAGACGAACCTCAGAGACCCAGTACTTC
TRBV6-1	.	TRBJ2-7	few	CASLRPGGSYEQYF	TGTGCCAGTCTCCGGCCCGGAGGAAGCTACGAGCAGTACTTC
TRBV4-3	.	TRBJ2-1	.	CASSQDWNEQFF	TGCGCCAGCAGCCAAGACTGGAATGAGCAGTTCTTC
TRBV27	.	TRBJ2-3	.	CASSPLGTTDTQYF	TGTGCCAGCAGTCCCCTCGGGACGACAGATACGCAGTATTTT
TRBV6-5	.	TRBJ2-1	.	CASSYYRRRGFHEQFF	TGTGCCAGCAGTTACTACCGGCGACGAGGTTTTCATGAGCAGTTCTTC
TRBV27	.	TRBJ2-5	.	CASSPRALGTKTQYF	TGTGCCAGCAGCCCTAGGGCCCTGGGTACGAAGACCCAGTACTTC
TRBV9	.	TRBJ1-1	once	CASSAGGNTEAFF	TGTGCCAGCAGCGCAGGCGGGAACACTGAAGCTTTCTTT
TRBV11-2	.	TRBJ1-1	.	CASSFQGSDTEAFF	TGTGCCAGCAGCTTTCAGGGTAGTGACACTGAAGCTTTCTTT
TRBV14	.	TRBJ2-7	few	CASSPTGYEQYF	TGTGCCAGCAGCCCTACAGGGTACGAGCAGTACTTC
TRBV5-1	.	TRBJ2-1	.	CASKMQVGEINEQFF	TGCGCCAGCAAAATGCAGGTTGGCGAAATCAATGAGCAGTTCTTC
TRBV9	.	TRBJ1-3	once	CASSGVTLPSGNTIYF	TGTGCCAGCAGCGGTGTAACCCTTCCCTCTGGAAACACCATATATTTT
TRBV29-1	TRBD2	TRBJ2-1	.	CSSRGRDYNEQFF	TGCAGCTCCCGAGGGAGGGATTACAATGAGCAGTTCTTC
TRBV9	.	TRBJ2-2	.	CASSANTPATGELFF	TGTGCCAGCAGCGCAAATACACCGGCCACCGGGGAGCTGTTTTTT
TRBV5-5	.	TRBJ1-1	.	CASSPGAFGTRTEAFF	TGTGCCAGCAGCCCTGGGGCCTTTGGAACGAGGACTGAAGCTTTCTTT
TRBV5-1	.	TRBJ1-4	once	CASSLQGPRGEKLFF	TGCGCCAGCAGCTTACAGGGCCCCCGGGGAGAAAAACTGTTTTTT
TRBV7-8	TRBD2	TRBJ2-5	.	CASSFGGGRVKKTQYF	TGTGCCAGCAGCTTCGGGGGGGGGCGAGTCAAAAAGACCCAGTACTTC
TRBV11-3	TRBD1	TRBJ2-3	.	CASSQDRGDLTQYF	TGTGCCAGCAGCCAGGACAGGGGGGATCTTACGCAGTATTTT
TRBV10-3	.	TRBJ2-7	.	CATLNNYEQYF	TGTGCCACCCTAAATAACTACGAGCAGTACTTC
TRBV27	.	TRBJ1-1	.	CASSLMGLSEAFF	TGTGCCAGCAGTTTAATGGGACTGAGTGAAGCTTTCTTT
TRBV5-6	.	TRBJ2-7	.	CASSLGYEQYF	TGTGCCAGCAGCTTGGGCTACGAGCAGTACTTC
TRBV4-3	.	TRBJ1-2	.	CASSQGLLRGGYTF	TGCGCCAGCAGCCAAGGGCTTCTAAGGGGTGGCTACACCTTC
TRBV7-3	.	TRBJ2-2	.	CASSQTGAGTGELFF	TGTGCCAGCAGCCAGACCGGGGCTGGTACCGGGGAGCTGTTTTTT
TRBV5-1	TRBD1	TRBJ1-1	.	CASSPWTGDTEAFF	TGCGCCAGCAGCCCCTGGACAGGGGACACTGAAGCTTTCTTT
TRBV5-1	.	TRBJ2-1	.	CASSGGGEQFF	TGCGCCAGCAGCGGGGGTGGTGAGCAGTTCTTC
TRBV28	.	TRBJ2-7	once	CASSDPRGPAYYEQYF	TGTGCCAGCAGTGACCCGAGGGGCCCTGCCTACTACGAGCAGTACTTC
TRBV18	TRBD2	TRBJ2-7	.	CASSRNSGTSSYEQYF	TGTGCCAGCTCCAGAAATAGCGGGACGAGCTCCTACGAGCAGTACTTC
TRBV5-6	.	TRBJ2-3	.	CASSSEADTQYF	TGTGCCAGCAGCTCAGAAGCAGATACGCAGTATTTT
TRBV4-2	.	TRBJ2-3	.	CASSRSSDTQYF	TGTGCCAGCAGCCGTAGTTCAGATACGCAGTATTTT
TRBV5-4	TRBD2	TRBJ2-2	.	CASSRTSGSPGELFF	TGTGCCAGCAGCAGGACTAGCGGGAGCCCCGGGGAGCTGTTTTTT
TRBV7-9	.	TRBJ2-5	.	CASRKIGGLETQYF	TGTGCCAGCAGGAAAATTGGGGGCTTGGAGACCCAGTACTTC